This T cell receptor beta chain was obtained from a study of blood T cell repertoires in COVID-19 (dated by TCRdb to 2020 to 2021). In the study overall: Samples covering the acute and convalescent phases of COVID-19 were provided by collaborators in the United States, Italy and Spain. A de-identified subject ID, COVID-19 status, age in years and sex were almost always included in the sample metadata. The repertoires were released in a freely available public database intended as a resource for research on the immune response to SARS-CoV-2. Where available, HLA class I and class II types were taken from metadata supplied by the sample provider and were not determined by assay-based typing. Deeply sampled blood TCRbeta repertoires from subjects exposed to, actively infected with, or recovered from COVID-19 were included in the dataset. The prospective study material was composed of cDNA or gDNA derived from T cells, B-cell-depleted T cells, or PBMCs. Samples were obtained from the ongoing ImmuneRACE study (first 160 participants) and from roughly 1,300 subjects provided by 6 global collaborators. The paper as a whole reports these results and caveats: The quantity of clinical and demographic metadata differed by source and by participant and was supplied without curation.

Collaborating institutions collected whole blood in K2EDTA tubes following their own protocols. Collaborator samples were shipped for TCRbeta analysis as frozen whole blood, isolated PBMCs, or DNA extracted from either sample type. Notes on this clone: This receptor's antigen is unknown. No base-level quality is on record; no much larger clone is a single base apart.

The immunoSEQ Assay, a bias-controlled multiplex PCR, was used to amplify TCRbeta CDR3 regions from genomic DNA. The authors' pipeline ran thus. Within the assay, amplification of reference gene primers was used to estimate how many nucleated cells each sample contained. To quantify the absolute abundance of each unique TCRbeta CDR3 rearrangement, sequence reads were collapsed and filtered. For each sample, productive Simpson clonality was calculated as the square root of Simpson's diversity index across productive rearrangements. TCRdb stores this immuneACCESS table with in-frame sequences only. Part of the clones is absent; in the studies checked, under half of the shortfall reflects unresolved V genes, and no reason is known for the rest. The DNA was the basis for D and trimming; V, J and clone size are from that table. In all, the sample holds around 620,000 clones, and about 90% of those were seen once. Roughly 0.26% of the sample is taken by the ten largest.

Taken from cysteine to phenylalanine, the CDR3 has 15 residues. Only the CDR3 region is kept as DNA, spanning 45 bases read in frame from base 1. According to the germline V gene, CDR1 reads MNHEY and CDR2 reads SVGEGT. Relative to germline, V is 5 bases shorter and J is 0 bases shorter, with 13 bases between their ends. Material for sequencing was peripheral blood. The sequence joins TRBV6-2 or TRBV6-3 to TRBJ1-1; the D gene assignment is ambiguous. This receptor was taken from a young woman with acute or convalescent COVID-19. The CDR3 protein sequence reads: CASSHLPTMNTEAFF. The nucleotides read TGTGCCAGCAGTCATCTCCCAACAATGAACACTGAAGCTTTCTTT.